Listed here are 8 T cell receptor beta chains from one sample, sequenced in a study of Ad26.COV2.S vaccination and SARS-CoV-2 variants. Measured with immunoSEQ multiplex PCR; TCRdb has only the in-frame clones, and not every one. The data show over 450,000 clones, 70% to 90% seen once. Treatment reported: 15 to 20 received Ad26.COV2.S at low or high dose, single or two shots; roughly five received placebo; per-sample allocation not given. Sampling was performed 63 days after the first vaccine or placebo injection. The sample was peripheral blood, taken in a trial of Ad26.COV2.S vaccine versus placebo. The receptors derive from a person aged 18 to 59 who received the Ad26.COV2.S COVID-19 vaccine or a placebo.

This clone was observed a handful of times. The chain recombines TRBV19 with TRBJ1-3, with D tentatively TRBD1 (6 bases). Germline values: CDR1 LNHDA, CDR2 SQIVND (reference sequence). This CDR3 is built from 17 residues. Trimming took 3 bases from V and 0 from J, leaving 15 bases between them. The CDR3 spells CASSIFEDSNSGNTIYF. In DNA, the CDR3 is TGTGCCAGTAGTATTTTTGAGGACAGCAACTCTGGAAACACCATATATTTT.

The chain combines TRBV7-9 with TRBJ2-1; TRBD2 might be the D (7 bases). Germline V CDR1 and CDR2: SEHNR, FQNEAQ (reference sequence). V was pared by 7 bases and J by 3 bases, with 19 bases between. The CDR3 has 16 residues. The CDR3 region has the DNA TGTGCCAGCATCCCCCCGGGGGGCATTAGCTACAATGAGCAGTTCTTC. As protein: CASIPPGGISYNEQFF.

In its sample, this clone was seen a few times. This chain joins TRBV7-9 and TRBJ2-2; 8 bases agree with TRBD2. CDR1 is SEHNR and CDR2 is FQNEAQ in the germline V gene (reference sequence). The V and J ends lost 7 bases and 0 bases, in that order; junction bases with no gene match: 4. The CDR3 has 15 amino acids. The CDR3 reads CASKKRGTNTGELFF. The CDR3 bases are TGTGCCAGCAAAAAGCGGGGGACGAACACCGGGGAGCTGTTTTTT.

This chain uses TRBV5-1 with TRBJ2-7, with D possibly matching TRBD2 (6 bases). The CDR3 runs 15 residues. Trimming removed 5 bases from V and 1 base from J, with 16 bases in between. Germline CDR1 SGHRS, CDR2 YFSETQ. Here the CDR3 reads CASRPLDGGSYEQYF. The CDR3, as DNA: TGCGCCAGCAGGCCGTTAGACGGGGGATCCTACGAGCAGTACTTC.

V and J are TRBV7-8 and TRBJ1-5, with 10 bases lining up with TRBD1. Trimming removed 6 bases from V and 0 bases from J; junction bases left unmatched: 5. Per germline, CDR1 SGHVS and CDR2 FQNEAQ. The CDR3 consists of 16 residues. CDR3 coding DNA: TGTGCCAGCAGTTCGCGGACAGGGGGTAGCAATCAGCCCCAGCATTTT. It codes for CASSSRTGGSNQPQHF. Looking up the rest from reference TRBV7-8 and TRBJ1-5 gives the full variable domain: GAGVSQSPRYKVAKRGQDVALRCDPISGHVSLFWYQQALGQGPEFLTYFQNEAQLDKSGLPSDRFFAERPEGSVSTLKIQRTQQEDSAVYLCASSSRTGGSNQPQHFGDGTRLSIL.

The chain links TRBV9 to TRBJ1-2, with D uncertain. The CDR3 totals 13 residues. Germline V gene sequence: CDR1 SGDLS, CDR2 YYNGEE. The V end was cut by 4 bases, the J end by 3 bases, with 10 bases between. Here the CDR3 DNA reads TGTGCCAGCAGCCCGGACGGGTACTATGGCTACACCTTC. Its protein is CASSPDGYYGYTF. Supplemented by reference TRBV9 and TRBJ1-2, the full variable domain reads DSGVTQTPKHLITATGQRVTLRCSPRSGDLSVYWYQQSLDQGLQFLIQYYNGEERAKGNILERFSAQQFPDLHSELNLSSLELGDSALYFCASSPDGYYGYTFGSGTRLTVV.

This clone has just a few counts. Here the CDR3 reads CATSRTTRVPYEQYF. CDR3 sequence (DNA): TGTGCCACCAGCAGAACGACTAGGGTCCCCTACGAGCAGTACTTC. This chain connects TRBV15 to TRBJ2-7, with a possible D match to TRBD2 (6 bases). V lost 2 bases and J 2 bases, leaving 13 bases between the germline ends. The CDR3 totals 15 residues. The germline V gene has CDR1 LNHNV and CDR2 YYDKDF (reference sequence).

The chain recombines TRBV5-1 with TRBJ2-2; either TRBD1 or TRBD2 may supply D (5 bases each). The CDR3 runs 15 residues. Between the trimmed V and J ends, which lost 5 bases and 0 bases, there was a span of 11 bases. The germline CDR1 and CDR2 sequences are SGHRS and YFSETQ. The CDR3 DNA reads TGCGCCAGCAGGAGGGGTGACACGAACACCGGGGAGCTGTTTTTT. Translating gives CASRRGDTNTGELFF.